These 9 T cell receptor beta chains were all obtained from the same sample, sequenced in a study of blood T cell repertoires in COVID-19. The assay was immunoSEQ multiplex PCR, and TCRdb's table has in-frame clones only and misses some. The sample has approximately 190,000 clones; about 81% are singletons. The sequenced sample was peripheral blood. The receptor set was obtained from a woman aged 55 to 70 with COVID-19, enrolled during active disease.

The rearrangement links TRBV5-4 to TRBJ1-6; no firm D call. Trimming stripped 4 bases from V and 8 bases from J, with 16 bases between. The CDR3 runs to 15 residues. The germline gives CDR1 SGHNT, CDR2 YYREEE (reference sequence). The CDR3 loop is CASSPGVRPDSPLHF. As DNA, the CDR3 is TGTGCCAGCAGCCCGGGAGTTAGACCCGATTCACCCCTCCACTTT.

The chain employs TRBV7-2 and TRBJ2-7, with TRBD2 matching over 7 bases. CDR3 length equals 16 residues. Germline V lookup: CDR1 SGHTA, CDR2 FQGNSA. The trim removed 5 bases at V and 0 bases at J, leaving 10 bases unmatched. DNA of the CDR3: TGTGCCAGCAGCCAATGGAGCGGGGCGCTCTCCTACGAGCAGTACTTC. Amino acids: CASSQWSGALSYEQYF.

The genes are TRBV19 and TRBJ1-2, with a weak D call TRBD1 (5 bases). The CDR3 length is 15 residues. V was shortened by 6 bases and J by 4 bases, with 18 bases between the two germline ends. Germline V gene sequence: CDR1 LNHDA, CDR2 SQIVND (reference sequence). CDR3 amino acids: CASSPDSPGAYGYTF. The DNA for the CDR3 is TGTGCCAGTAGCCCCGACAGCCCGGGTGCCTATGGCTACACCTTC.

The CDR3 loop reads CATSRDRRRHGYTF. The CDR3 DNA reads TGTGCCACCAGCAGAGATCGGAGGAGGCATGGCTACACCTTC. The gene calls are TRBV15 and TRBJ1-2; no definite D call. The CDR3 covers 14 residues. CDR1 LNHNV and CDR2 YYDKDF come from the germline V gene (reference sequence). V shed 0 bases and J shed 6 bases, with 11 bases lying between them. The whole variable domain, remainder taken from reference TRBV15 and TRBJ1-2, is DAMVIQNPRYQVTQFGKPVTLSCSQTLNHNVMYWYQQKSSQAPKLLFHYYDKDFNNEADTPDNFQSRRPNTSFCFLDIRSPGLGDTAMYLCATSRDRRRHGYTFGSGTRLTVV.

This chain links TRBV30 with TRBJ2-6; a weak D match, TRBD1 (6 bases). The V gene's germline CDR1 is GTSNPN and CDR2 SVGIG (reference sequence). Trimming took off 2 bases at V and 0 bases at J, with 20 bases between the two ends. The CDR3 has 19 residues. For the CDR3, the DNA is TGTGCCTGGAGTCTTCCTCGGGGCAGGGGCCGCTCTGGGGCCAACGTCCTGACTTTC. Protein: CAWSLPRGRGRSGANVLTF.

V is TRBV3-1 (or the pseudogene TRBV3-2) and J is TRBJ1-2, with TRBD1 identical over 8 bases. The CDR3 consists of 16 residues. Germline V gene data show CDR1 as LGHDT and CDR2 as YNNKEL (reference sequence). With V trimmed by 3 bases and J by 4 bases, 10 bases remained unmatched. CDR3 coding DNA: TGTGCCAGCAGCCAGCGGGGACAGGCCCGGTCCTATGGCTACACCTTC. It codes for CASSQRGQARSYGYTF.

V is TRBV5-1 and J is TRBJ2-4; maybe TRBD2 (6 bases). The CDR3 totals 14 residues. Germline CDR1 is SGHRS and CDR2 is YFSETQ. V shed 7 bases and J shed 2 bases, with 13 bases lying between them. CDR3 nucleotide sequence: TGCGCCAGCGCGATGGGAGGCACCAAAAACATTCAGTACTTC. Its protein is CASAMGGTKNIQYF.

The table lists this clone with a few counts. J is TRBJ1-2 and V is TRBV6-5, with D possibly being TRBD1 (6 bases). Germline-derived CDR1 and CDR2 are MNHEY and SVGAGI. The V end was cut by 6 bases, the J end by 4 bases, with 15 bases between. This CDR3 contains 14 residues. The CDR3 region has the DNA TGTGCCAGCAGCGCCGGGGGGGGGCCCTATGGCTACACCTTC. Protein sequence: CASSAGGGPYGYTF.

The chain has TRBV29-1 and TRBJ2-2; D gene ambiguous. Trimming left V 3 bases short and J 3 bases short, with 2 bases between. The germline gives CDR1 SQVTM, CDR2 ANQGSEA. The CDR3 totals 11 residues. Written as DNA, the CDR3 is TGCAGCGTTGACGACACCGGGGAGCTGTTTTTT. Translated, it gives CSVDDTGELFF.